This T cell receptor beta chain was observed in a study of T cells expressing NK-cell markers. Study-wide points: No clear determination of HCMV specificity was made for expanded NKG2C+ T cell clones. In several donors, these clonotypes also led the CD3+CD56-NKG2C+ fraction.

This CDR3 spans 14 amino acids. Looked up from germline, CDR1 is MDHEN and CDR2 is SYDVKM. About this clonotype: Its matching antigen is unknown.

TCRdb reprocessed the 5' RACE reads, with one entry per CDR3 protein and no DNA. The record lists roughly 300,000 distinct CDR3 sequences, of which the ten most abundant hold about 4.2%. This TCR came from a woman aged 18 to 75 in good health. Material: blood T cells: a sorted CD56 or NKG2C T cell subset, CD4+ or CD8+ T cells, or bulk PBMC T cells (not recorded which). The rearrangement uses TRBV28 and TRBJ2-1. The CDR3 protein is CASSLGQPYNEQFF.